One and the same sample provided the 23 T cell receptor beta chains below, sequenced in a study of neurological immune-mediated disorders. TCRdb reanalysed the 5' RACE reads using MiXCR and keeps one entry per CDR3 protein. The data show 35,000 to 45,000 distinct CDR3 sequences, around a tenth seen once. The sample was CD4+ T cells from blood. The receptors stem from a woman in her thirties with HTLV-1-associated myelopathy (HAM/TSP).

Many counts were recorded for this clonotype. The genes are TRBV9 and TRBJ2-7; 7 positions agree with TRBD1. CDR1 and CDR2 from the germline V gene are SGDLS and YYNGEE. This CDR3 region has 15 residues. V dropped 2 bases and J dropped 7; count of bases not matched to a gene: 12. As DNA, the CDR3 is TGTGCCAGCAGCGTTACAGGGGCCCCAAGGGGAGAGCAGTACTTC. Protein sequence: CASSVTGAPRGEQYF.

This clonotype was observed many times. The V call is TRBV12-3 or TRBV12-4, the J call TRBJ1-5; weak D call: TRBD1 (5 bases). Deletions cut 0 bases from V and 5 bases from J, with 20 bases between. The CDR3 sequence is 18 residues long. Written as DNA, the CDR3 is TGTGCCAGCAGTTTAGCTTCCCGGGGGGGATCCGCTTATCAGCCCCAGCATTTT. It codes for CASSLASRGGSAYQPQHF.

This clonotype has more than one count but fewer than ten. This rearrangement joins TRBV20-1 to TRBJ1-5; D is possibly TRBD1 (6 bases). Germline-derived CDR1 and CDR2 are DFQATT and SNEGSKA (reference sequence). Trimming pared 7 bases from V and 2 bases from J, leaving 15 bases between. The CDR3 consists of 14 residues. The CDR3 bases are TGCAGTGGGGTACAGGGTGAAGGCAATCAGCCCCAGCATTTT. Protein sequence: CSGVQGEGNQPQHF.

This clonotype was recorded many times. The chain uses TRBV20-1 and TRBJ1-2; D remains ambiguous. CDR3 length: 12 amino acids. Germline V gene sequence: CDR1 DFQATT, CDR2 SNEGSKA (reference sequence). V was shortened by 3 bases and J by 8 bases, with 13 bases between the two germline ends. CDR3 amino acids: CSARTRSLGYTF. The CDR3 DNA follows: TGCAGTGCTAGGACCCGGTCCTTGGGCTACACCTTC.

This clonotype was recorded at least ten times. The chain carries TRBV5-1 and TRBJ2-6; D is ambiguous. This CDR3 is 14 amino acids long. V was trimmed by 0 bases and J by 5 bases, leaving 6 bases between them. CDR1 and CDR2 (germline): SGHRS, YFSETQ. CDR3: CASSLGDRANVLTF. The CDR3 region has the DNA TGCGCCAGCAGCTTGGGGGATCGGGCCAACGTCCTGACTTTC.

This clonotype was detected ten times or more. The chain is built from TRBV20-1 and TRBJ1-5; 9 positions match TRBD1. Germline loops: CDR1 DFQATT, CDR2 SNEGSKA (reference sequence). With V trimmed by 3 bases and J by 3 bases, 9 bases remained unmatched. This CDR3 is 16 amino acids long. CDR3 bases: TGCAGTGCTAGTGCTCCGGGACAGGGTTCCAATCAGCCCCAGCATTTT. It is translated as CSASAPGQGSNQPQHF.

This clonotype has a count of ten or more. The chain links TRBV7-9 to TRBJ1-2, with D perhaps TRBD1 (5 bases). Germline CDR1 reads SEHNR; CDR2 reads FQNEAQ (reference sequence). Trimming took 6 bases from V and 7 from J, leaving 12 bases between them. The CDR3 extends over 12 amino acids. CDR3 in DNA: TGTGCCAGCAGTTTTGGGGGTCGTGGCTACACCTTC. This sequence encodes CASSFGGRGYTF.

This clonotype was seen ten or more times. This chain connects TRBV29-1 to TRBJ2-1; D is uncertain. V dropped 4 bases and J dropped 3 bases, with 4 bases sitting between them. CDR3 length: 11 amino acids. Germline V gives CDR1 SQVTM, CDR2 ANQGSEA. CDR3 bases: TGCAGCGTTGGGGGCTACAATGAGCAGTTCTTC. Protein: CSVGGYNEQFF.

This clonotype was recorded many times. This rearrangement joins TRBV19 to TRBJ1-3; the D is unclear. Per germline, CDR1 LNHDA and CDR2 SQIVND (reference sequence). The CDR3 length is 13 residues. The V end was cut by 10 bases, the J end by 3 bases, with 13 bases between. The CDR3 DNA sequence: TGTGCCATTAGGACGGACGGTGGAAACACCATATATTTT. As protein: CAIRTDGGNTIYF.

The table lists this clonotype with many counts. DNA for the CDR3: TGTGCCAGCCAAACCGGGACAGGGGTCTACGAGCAGTACTTC. It codes for CASQTGTGVYEQYF. V usage is TRBV18 and J usage is TRBJ2-7; 10 positions match TRBD1. With V trimmed by 8 bases and J by 3 bases, 7 bases remained unmatched. This CDR3 region has 14 residues. Germline assignment: CDR1 KGHSH and CDR2 LQKENI.

The table lists this clonotype with many counts. The chain carries TRBV5-1 and TRBJ2-2; TRBD2 agrees at 10 bases. Germline V gives CDR1 SGHRS, CDR2 YFSETQ. V lost 5 bases to trimming and J lost 6 bases; unmatched junction nucleotides: 10. This CDR3 has 16 amino acids. DNA of the CDR3: TGCGCCAGCAGTCATCCGGGACTAGCGATTTCCGGGGAGCTGTTTTTT. As protein: CASSHPGLAISGELFF.

This clonotype was seen repeatedly, ten times or more. The chain joins TRBV19 to TRBJ2-6; 7 bases agree with TRBD1. V dropped 5 bases and J dropped 2; count of bases not matched to a gene: 3. CDR1 LNHDA and CDR2 SQIVND come from the germline V gene (reference sequence). The CDR3 covers 15 residues. For the CDR3, the DNA is TGTGCCAGTAGTGGGGGACAGACTGGGGCCAACGTCCTGACTTTC. It yields the protein CASSGGQTGANVLTF.

The chain recombines TRBV27 with TRBJ2-7; TRBD1 aligns across 8 bases. CDR1 MNHEY and CDR2 SMNVEV come from the germline V gene (reference sequence). This CDR3 region has 15 residues. The ends lost 7 bases at V and 6 bases at J; junction bases unmatched: 14. CDR3: CASNPRTGFLTEQYF. The CDR3 DNA reads as TGTGCCAGCAACCCTAGGACAGGGTTTCTAACCGAGCAGTACTTC.

This clonotype was found many times. The chain employs TRBV7-9 and TRBJ2-2; tentative D call: TRBD1 (6 bases). The germline V gene encodes CDR1 SEHNR and CDR2 FQNEAQ (reference sequence). This CDR3 is built from 13 residues. Trimming stripped 6 bases from V and 5 bases from J, with 10 bases between. The CDR3 DNA follows: TGTGCCAGCAGTCTACAGGGAACCGGGGAGCTGTTTTTT. Protein: CASSLQGTGELFF. Looking up the rest from reference TRBV7-9 and TRBJ2-2 gives the full variable domain: DTGVSQNPRHKITKRGQNVTFRCDPISEHNRLYWYRQTLGQGPEFLTYFQNEAQLEKSRLLSDRFSAERPKGSFSTLEIQRTEQGDSAMYLCASSLQGTGELFFGEGSRLTVL.

This clonotype was counted ten times or more. The chain uses TRBV10-3 and TRBJ1-5; D perhaps matches TRBD1 (5 bases). Germline-derived CDR1 and CDR2 are ENHRY and SYGVKD. The CDR3 has 14 residues. The V end lost 5 bases, the J end lost 1 base, and 9 bases lay between the germline ends. The CDR3 loop is CAISSRDSNQPQHF. CDR3 DNA sequence: TGTGCCATCAGTTCCCGGGACAGCAATCAGCCCCAGCATTTT.

The table lists this clonotype with many counts. This chain joins TRBV20-1 and TRBJ2-7, with TRBD2 matching 12 bases. The germline CDR1 and CDR2 sequences are DFQATT and SNEGSKA (reference sequence). The V segment lost 5 bases and the J segment 2 bases; nucleotides outside the gene matches: 10. The CDR3 is 16 amino acids. In nucleotides, the CDR3 is TGCAGTGCTTTCCCCACTAGCGGGGGGAAAACCTACGAGCAGTACTTC. Translation gives CSAFPTSGGKTYEQYF.

This clonotype was recorded many times. The chain combines TRBV5-1 with TRBJ2-3; the D gene is possibly TRBD2 (6 bases). V lost 4 bases and J lost 3, with 15 bases in between. CDR3 length equals 15 residues. Looked up from germline, CDR1 is SGHRS and CDR2 is YFSETQ. The CDR3 is CASSIAEPATDTQYF. DNA of the CDR3: TGCGCCAGCAGCATAGCGGAACCTGCGACAGATACGCAGTATTTT. The full variable domain, rest sourced from reference TRBV5-1 and TRBJ2-3, is KAGVTQTPRYLIKTRGQQVTLSCSPISGHRSVSWYQQTPGQGLQFLFEYFSETQRNKGNFPGRFSGRQFSNSRSEMNVSTLELGDSALYLCASSIAEPATDTQYFGPGTRLTVL.

This clonotype has at least ten counts. This sequence joins TRBV29-1 and TRBJ1-2; perhaps TRBD1 as D (6 bases). From germline, CDR1 is SQVTM and CDR2 ANQGSEA. V lost 8 bases and J lost 6, with 13 bases in between. The CDR3 is 11 residues long. The CDR3 DNA is TGCAGCCATGGGGGGGCGAATGGCTACACCTTC. It yields the protein CSHGGANGYTF.

This clonotype was observed a handful of times. The gene calls are TRBV5-1 and TRBJ1-3; D remains unclear. This CDR3 region has 14 residues. Trimming shortened V by 7 bases and J by 0 bases, and 11 bases separated the two germline ends. Germline V gives CDR1 SGHRS, CDR2 YFSETQ. The CDR3 bases are TGCGCCAGCGACGGATCACCCTCTGGAAACACCATATATTTT. Translating gives CASDGSPSGNTIYF.

Many counts were recorded for this clonotype. This chain joins TRBV5-1 and TRBJ2-1; 15 bases match TRBD2. The CDR3 extends over 16 amino acids. The V gene's germline CDR1 is SGHRS and CDR2 YFSETQ. V shed 2 bases and J 4 bases; nucleotides not matched to a gene: 1. CDR3: CASSFGLAGGYNEQFF. In DNA form, the CDR3 reads TGCGCCAGCAGCTTCGGACTAGCGGGGGGGTACAATGAGCAGTTCTTC.

This clonotype was detected ten times or more. The rearrangement uses TRBV7-8 and TRBJ2-4; 7 bases fit TRBD1. Germline V gene lookup returns CDR1 SGHVS and CDR2 FQNEAQ. The CDR3 is made up of 13 amino acids. J lost 7 bases, V lost 5 bases, and 5 bases had no gene match. DNA of the CDR3: TGTGCCAGCAGCCAAGGGACAGCTAACATTCAGTACTTC. Encoded protein: CASSQGTANIQYF.

This clonotype showed up many times. The chain is built from TRBV4-1 and TRBJ2-7; D remains unclear. There are 12 residues in the CDR3. Germline V gives CDR1 MGHRA, CDR2 YSYEKL. V dropped 0 bases and J dropped 9 bases, with 9 bases sitting between them. DNA of the CDR3: TGCGCCAGCAGCCAAGAACGGGTAGGGCAGTACTTC. Residues: CASSQERVGQYF.

This clonotype was counted many times. The J gene is TRBJ2-2, the V gene TRBV5-1; TRBD2 matches at 7 bases. V was clipped by 4 bases and J by 6 bases; unmatched bases: 9. The CDR3 is 15 residues long. CDR1 SGHRS and CDR2 YFSETQ come from the germline V gene. CDR3 protein: CASSPGGTTPGELFF. Written as DNA, the CDR3 is TGCGCCAGCAGCCCCGGGGGGACTACCCCCGGGGAGCTGTTTTTT.